These T cell receptor beta chains were read from a single sample in a study of cytomegalovirus exposure and HLA in healthy donors. The table came from immunoSEQ multiplex PCR; TCRdb's copy has only in-frame clones and leaves some out. Counted here are 200,000 to 250,000 clones, roughly 84% occurring once; the ten biggest clones make up 1% to 1.5%. Sequenced material: PBMCs. The receptors derive from a human donor in good health. The CDR3 runs from the conserved cysteine through the conserved F or W. D genes are given only for firm matches. Only some rows state a clone size, as once, few, many or a class for expanded clones.

CDR3 protein,CDR3 DNA,clone size,J gene,D gene,V gene
CASSRGRTAYEQYF,TGTGCCAGCAGCCGCGGGAGAACCGCCTACGAGCAGTACTTC,.,TRBJ2-7,TRBD2,TRBV6-5
CASSGQPKETQYF,TGTGCCAGCTCGGGACAGCCCAAAGAGACCCAGTACTTC,once,TRBJ2-5,TRBD1,TRBV18
CASSIRFRGTANTGELFF,TGTGCCAGTAGTATAAGGTTTAGAGGGACAGCAAATACCGGGGAGCTGTTTTTT,.,TRBJ2-2,TRBD1,TRBV19
CASSLAGGPIDTQYF,TGTGCCAGTAGTTTAGCGGGAGGGCCGATAGATACGCAGTATTTT,.,TRBJ2-3,TRBD2,TRBV19
CASSIGTGYQETQYF,TGTGCCAGTAGTATCGGGACAGGGTACCAAGAGACCCAGTACTTC,.,TRBJ2-5,TRBD1,TRBV19
CASSYYKTGYEQYF,TGTGCCAGCAGTTACTATAAGACAGGGTACGAGCAGTACTTC,once,TRBJ2-7,TRBD1,TRBV6-6
CASSDRVSGNTIYF,TGTGCCAGTTCGGACAGGGTCTCTGGAAACACCATATATTTT,.,TRBJ1-3,TRBD1,TRBV7-9
CASSLATLTGASTGELFF,TGTGCCAGCAGCTTAGCCACCCTTACAGGGGCGAGCACCGGGGAGCTGTTTTTT,.,TRBJ2-2,TRBD1,TRBV7-9
CASSPRLAGRYEQFF,TGTGCCAGCAGCCCCAGACTAGCGGGAAGGTATGAGCAGTTCTTC,.,TRBJ2-1,TRBD2,TRBV14
CASSLGSSYEQYF,TGCGCCAGCAGCTTGGGGAGCTCCTACGAGCAGTACTTC,.,TRBJ2-7,.,TRBV5-1